Sequencing of this T cell receptor (beta chain) was carried out in a study of T-cell memory formation after mild COVID-19. Constant-segment-primed 5'RACE gave TCR alpha and TCR beta cDNA libraries with sample barcodes and UMIs. Via MiXCR, TCRdb re-called the 5' RACE reads, giving one row per CDR3 protein. Of around 300,000 distinct CDR3 sequences listed, over 7% are singletons. As to this clonotype: As yet, its antigen is unknown.

Points from the study as a whole: The CD4+ clones that contracted clustered mainly within CM and EM, and the CD8+ clones concentrated in EMRA.

This CDR3 has 15 residues. V dropped 2 bases and J dropped 9 bases, with 14 bases sitting between them. Germline CDR1 is MNHEY and CDR2 is SVGAGI. Material: PBMCs or a T cell subset sorted from them (not recorded which). V usage is TRBV6-5 and J usage is TRBJ1-6; no clear D gene. The sequence was collected from a man between 18 and 35 years old who had mild COVID-19 (a few samples of this study predate the infection). Cell type and time point are not known. The CDR3 region is CASSYDWGSGSPLHF. The CDR3, as DNA: TGTGCCAGCAGTTACGATTGGGGTAGCGGTTCACCCCTCCACTTT.